The T cell receptor (beta chain) under discussion was sequenced for a study of shared clonotypes between healthy human individuals. In the case of this clone: Other nucleotide sequences from this sample produce the same CDR3.

The table came from immunoSEQ multiplex PCR; TCRdb's copy has only in-frame clones and leaves some out. Seen here are over 2 million clones, around 93% observed once, and the top ten hold 0.37%. The CDR3 has 14 residues. The V end was cut by 2 bases, the J end by 3 bases, with 8 bases between. CDR1 is MDHEN, CDR2 SYDVKM, per germline. V is TRBV28 and J is TRBJ1-3; no reliable D call. This receptor was obtained from a man between 18 and 35 years old in good health. Some clones in this sample may be carry-over from other donors' samples. Sample: naive CD4+ T cells from PBMCs. The sample's subset: CD45RA+ positively selected. The CDR3 sequence: CASSLSGSGNTIYF. CDR3 in DNA: TGTGCCAGCAGTTTAAGTGGGAGTGGAAACACCATATATTTT.